The 9 T cell receptor beta chains below come from one sample, sequenced in a study of cytomegalovirus exposure and HLA in healthy donors. A multiplex PCR was run with 60 Vbeta primers and 13 Jbeta primers. Assay: immunoSEQ multiplex PCR; the TCRdb copy retains only in-frame clones and omits some. In the table there are 150,000 to 200,000 clones, 75% to 85% of which are singletons. The specimen sequenced was PBMCs. The receptors stem from a woman aged 45 to 65 in good health and CMV-seronegative.

Details on this clone: The junction departs from germline at one end; a sequencing error may be responsible. The rearrangement links TRBV7-9 to TRBJ1-1; perhaps TRBD1 as D (6 bases). The germline V gene has CDR1 SEHNR and CDR2 FQNEAQ (reference sequence). The CDR3 runs 14 residues. The CDR3 region has the DNA TGTTCCAGCAGCCTTCCGACAGGGAACACTGAAGCTTTCTTT. Translating it yields CSSSLPTGNTEAFF.

V and J are TRBV5-1 and TRBJ2-7, with 7 positions matching TRBD1. CDR1 is SGHRS and CDR2 is YFSETQ in the germline V gene. Losses at the gene ends were 0 bases for V and 4 bases for J; bases not matched to a gene: 1. This CDR3 contains 13 residues. This CDR3 is CASSLAQGYEQYF. CDR3 nucleotides: TGCGCCAGCAGCTTGGCACAGGGGTACGAGCAGTACTTC.

This clone was recorded a few times. The chain joins TRBV6-5 to TRBJ1-1, with D possibly matching TRBD1 (6 bases). This CDR3 comprises 11 residues. The germline CDR1 and CDR2 sequences are MNHEY and SVGAGI. The V and J ends lost 4 bases and 9 bases respectively, with 9 bases between them. CDR3 DNA: TGTGCCAGCAGTTCCAGGGGTAAAGCTTTCTTT. Protein sequence: CASSSRGKAFF.

V is TRBV4-3 and J is TRBJ1-6, with D unclear. Trimming took off 0 bases at V and 0 bases at J, with 6 bases between the two ends. CDR1 is LGHNA, CDR2 YSLEER, per germline. CDR3 length equals 16 residues. CDR3 nucleotide sequence: TGCGCCAGCAGCCAAGATCTATACTCCTATAATTCACCCCTCCACTTT. Protein: CASSQDLYSYNSPLHF.

This clone appeared a few times. One junction end disagrees with the germline gene, perhaps due to a read error. V usage is TRBV28 and J usage is TRBJ1-1; D remains unclear. The V gene's germline CDR1 is MDHEN and CDR2 SYDVKM. The CDR3 runs to 10 residues. The CDR3 DNA follows: TGTGCCAGCAGTGGGGAGCGGGCTACCTTT. Its translation is CASSGERATF.

The V gene is TRBV6-5, the J gene TRBJ2-1, with a weak D call TRBD2 (5 bases). This CDR3 spans 13 amino acids. Trimming left V 10 bases short and J 4 bases short, with 14 bases between. Germline loops: CDR1 MNHEY, CDR2 SVGAGI. This CDR3 is CATGSNGYNEQFF. Written as DNA, the CDR3 is TGTGCCACGGGGTCGAACGGGTACAATGAGCAGTTCTTC.

This chain links TRBV29-1 with TRBJ2-3; D ambiguous. This CDR3 spans 14 amino acids. V was clipped by 3 bases and J by 0 bases, with 10 bases between them. Germline values: CDR1 SQVTM, CDR2 ANQGSEA. The CDR3 sequence: CSVEYGGSTDTQYF. The CDR3 coding sequence is TGCAGCGTTGAGTATGGCGGAAGCACAGATACGCAGTATTTT.

The chain recombines TRBV6-5 with TRBJ2-7; D perhaps matches TRBD2 (6 bases). The CDR3 covers 14 residues. Trimming pared 4 bases from V and 1 base from J, leaving 11 bases between. The V gene's germline CDR1 is MNHEY and CDR2 SVGAGI. DNA of the CDR3: TGTGCCAGCAGTTTAAACGGGGGTTCCTACGAGCAGTACTTC. Translating it yields CASSLNGGSYEQYF.

The sample holds one count of this clone. The V and J genes are TRBV15 and TRBJ1-1; D ambiguous. Per germline, CDR1 LNHNV and CDR2 YYDKDF (reference sequence). CDR3 length: 13 amino acids. Trimming took off 5 bases at V and 3 bases at J, with 10 bases between the two ends. CDR3 in amino acids: CATSWNSYTEAFF. DNA of the CDR3: TGTGCCACCAGCTGGAACAGCTACACTGAAGCTTTCTTT.